Here is one T cell receptor beta chain with its context. Seattle patients were enrolled during active infection and followed longitudinally. Methods used by the authors: Scientists estimated how many nucleated cells there were by amplifying reference gene primers. The repertoire was sequenced with immunoSEQ multiplex PCR; TCRdb's copy has only in-frame clones and lacks some. V, J and clone size were drawn from that table, and D and trimming were deduced from the DNA. This table has 150,000 or so clones, around 91% appearing once. With 0 bases removed from V and 0 bases from J, the gap between germline ends came to 6 bases. CDR1 is MNHEY and CDR2 is SVGAGI in the germline V gene. The CDR3 contains 16 residues. This specimen comes from a study of blood T cell repertoires in COVID-19. About the study: Acute and convalescent COVID-19 samples came from the United States, Italy and Spain.

The TCR sequence derives from a man between 18 and 29 years old with COVID-19, enrolled during active disease. The chain couples TRBV6-5 to TRBJ2-6; possibly TRBD1 for D (6 bases). Material: peripheral blood. CDR3 nucleotide sequence: TGTGCCAGCAGTTACTCAGGGGGCTCTGGGGCCAACGTCCTGACTTTC. Protein product: CASSYSGGSGANVLTF.